This TCR beta chain was profiled in a study of identical twins (dated by TCRdb to the mid-2010s). Concerning the study at large: The study deep-sequenced TCR alpha and beta repertoires from monozygotic twins, unrelated adults of various ages and cord blood to test whether fetal clonotypes persist. To rule out contamination, replicate twin experiments were performed at different times with different library preparation protocols.

This clonotype was seen ten or more times. Which antigen it targets is not known. Base qualities are not provided; no much larger clone lies one nucleotide away. Library construction relied on 5' RACE. Instrument on record: Illumina HiSeq 2000. Template switching introduced a universal primer binding site; the final cDNA contained a unique molecular identifier, enabling accurate counting of TCR cDNA molecules. Specific primers in the conserved constant-segment region were used to synthesize first-strand cDNA for the TCR alpha and beta chains. Each cDNA library was double barcoded, with a SMART-Mk sample barcode plus Illumina barcodes, to control for contamination. TruSeq adapter sequences along with Illumina sample barcodes were introduced in two successive PCR steps. The TCR alpha and beta cDNA libraries were sequenced on the Illumina HiSeq platform using custom primers. The original pipeline was this. Raw reads were processed with MiGEC to extract unique molecular identifiers, and MiXCR was used to determine CDR3 positions. Recombination models were inferred per individual with the repgenHMM and IGoR tools using an EM algorithm. Shared clonotypes were analyzed with the tcR package in R, and sharing was normalized by the product of cloneset sizes. To study raw recombination free of thymic and clonal selection effects, out-of-frame nonproductive sequences were analyzed. TCRdb reprocessing: public reads trimmed at Q25 with fastp, clones called with MiXCR, in-frame beta chains kept. Entries are consolidated by CDR3 protein sequence, retaining the most common genes and DNA. The V and J calls here are based on TCRdb, not the publication. This sample lists approximately 300,000 distinct CDR3 sequences; roughly 9.8% were detected once. 6% to 8.5% of the sample is in the top ten clones.

Overall study results and their limits: Compared with coincidental sharing between unrelated individuals, out-of-frame TCR alpha sequences shared between twins had an excess of sequences with low generation probability. Fewer insertions were carried by abundant cord blood beta clonotypes; a weaker similar trend was observed in young adult naive repertoires, while no such trend was observed in memory repertoires. Excess twin sharing in beta out-of-frame sequences was weaker because fewer shared sequences lowered the signal-to-noise ratio. Out-of-frame TCR alpha sharing in monozygotic twins was systematically underestimated by recombination models, whereas sharing between unrelated individuals was in agreement with the recombination models. Zero-insertion analyses could be partly confounded by invariant T cells such as MAIT and iNKT, though diverse VJ usage argued against such confounding for most clonotypes. Conclusions relied on cross-sectional statistical analysis, since the same donors could not be followed over many years.

Only healthy Caucasian donors were included. The twin cohort consisted of three pairs of female monozygotic twins, all aged about 18 to 29 years. CD4+ and CD8+ T cell populations were isolated with positive isolation kits from Invitrogen. The CDR3 numbers 16 residues from cysteine through phenylalanine. Only CDR3 DNA remains: 48 bases, in frame from the first base. As encoded in the germline V gene, CDR1 is MNHEY while CDR2 is SVGEGT. The trim is 6 bases for V and 2 bases for J, with a gap of 19 bases between the germline ends. The same sample was also studied in work on yellow fever vaccine responses in identical twins. Per that second paper: The T cell response to vaccination in identical twins was reported by the authors to appear partly convergent and partly personalized. The study precisely tracked vaccine-responding T cell clones in identical twins.

The source material was CD8+ T cells sorted from blood. This receptor was identified in a young woman in good health. The chain uses TRBV6-2 or TRBV6-3 and TRBJ1-2; the D gene assignment is ambiguous. The DNA sequence is given as TGTGCCAGCAGCCCCCTCGCCACAGTGGAGAACTATGGCTACACCTTC. Protein translation: CASSPLATVENYGYTF.